This TCR beta chain was sequenced for a study of blood T cells in healthy people across ages. Study-wide findings and caveats: A strong correlation was found between TCR beta diversity and the percentage of naive T cells. As age increased, TCR beta diversity per million T cells fell in a roughly linear fashion.

This CDR3 comprises 15 residues. Primers used in a second PCR of roughly 7 to 12 cycles were a sample-barcoded 5' primer and a J-beta primer mix. From the 5' RACE reads, TCRdb called clonotypes with MiXCR, one entry per CDR3 protein. There are 1.2 million to 1.5 million distinct CDR3 sequences in the sample; around 42% occur only once, and roughly 7.9% lies in the top ten. This clonotype was seen a few times. Its cognate antigen is unknown. The chain recombines TRBV21-1 with TRBJ2-7; the table calls TRBD2, which could not be checked here. TRBV21-1 is described as a pseudogene. The sequence derives from a woman between 18 and 29 years old in good health. The sample was blood. Written as DNA, the CDR3 is TGTGCCAGCAGCAGATCTAGCGGGCTGTCCTACGAGCAGTACTTC. Encoded protein: CASSRSSGLSYEQYF.